These 5 T cell receptor beta chains share one sample of origin, sequenced in a study of Ad26.COV2.S vaccination and SARS-CoV-2 variants. Sequencing was performed with immunoSEQ multiplex PCR; in TCRdb, only in-frame clones are kept and a portion is missing. Of some 250,000 clones listed, approximately 87% were seen once; the top ten hold around 10%. Treatment noted: around 19 received Ad26.COV2.S at low or high dose, single or two shots; five or six received placebo; per-sample allocation not given. Samples analyzed were those drawn on day 63 after the first vaccine or placebo injection. The specimen comprised peripheral blood, sampled in a trial of Ad26.COV2.S vaccine versus placebo. The receptor set was obtained from a person aged 18-60 years who received the Ad26.COV2.S COVID-19 vaccine or a placebo.

This clone was observed a handful of times. CDR3 coding DNA: TGCGCCAGCAGCAACCTAGAGGGGGACTATGGCTACACCTTC. Encoded protein: CASSNLEGDYGYTF. The rearrangement links TRBV5-1 to TRBJ1-2; the D gene is possibly TRBD1 (6 bases). V lost 4 bases and J 3 bases, leaving 13 bases between the germline ends. The CDR3 has 14 amino acids. Looked up from germline, CDR1 is SGHRS and CDR2 is YFSETQ.

The chain employs TRBV9 and TRBJ2-1; D is uncertain. CDR1 is SGDLS and CDR2 is YYNGEE in the germline V gene. The ends were cut back, 3 bases at V and 6 bases at J, with 16 bases in the middle. CDR3 length equals 15 residues. CDR3 residues: CASSATSVILNEQFF. CDR3 DNA: TGTGCCAGCAGCGCAACAAGCGTGATTCTCAATGAGCAGTTCTTC.

The J gene is TRBJ1-4, the V gene TRBV6-6; maybe TRBD1 (5 bases). V shed 6 bases and J shed 5 bases, with 13 bases lying between them. CDR3 size: 14 residues. Germline V gene lookup returns CDR1 MNHNY and CDR2 SVGAGI (reference sequence). CDR3 DNA: TGTGCCAGCAGGCCCGGGGGGTTGAATGAAAAACTGTTTTTT. This codes for CASRPGGLNEKLFF.

This chain links TRBV10-1 with TRBJ2-5; D perhaps matches TRBD1 (6 bases). Germline values: CDR1 WNHNN, CDR2 SYGVQD (reference sequence). The CDR3 length is 13 residues. With 5 bases removed from V and 2 bases from J, the gap between germline ends came to 9 bases. CDR3: CASSSDRQETQYF. In DNA form, the CDR3 reads TGCGCCAGCAGTTCGGACAGACAAGAGACCCAGTACTTC.

The rearrangement joins TRBV19 to TRBJ1-5; 8 bases align to TRBD1. Germline CDR1 reads LNHDA; CDR2 reads SQIVND (reference sequence). This CDR3 is built from 16 residues. V trimming: 7 bases; J trimming: 1 base; junction bases outside the gene matches: 9. The CDR3 here is CASTLFGQGSNQPQHF. CDR3 bases: TGTGCCAGTACTCTCTTTGGACAGGGAAGCAATCAGCCCCAGCATTTT.